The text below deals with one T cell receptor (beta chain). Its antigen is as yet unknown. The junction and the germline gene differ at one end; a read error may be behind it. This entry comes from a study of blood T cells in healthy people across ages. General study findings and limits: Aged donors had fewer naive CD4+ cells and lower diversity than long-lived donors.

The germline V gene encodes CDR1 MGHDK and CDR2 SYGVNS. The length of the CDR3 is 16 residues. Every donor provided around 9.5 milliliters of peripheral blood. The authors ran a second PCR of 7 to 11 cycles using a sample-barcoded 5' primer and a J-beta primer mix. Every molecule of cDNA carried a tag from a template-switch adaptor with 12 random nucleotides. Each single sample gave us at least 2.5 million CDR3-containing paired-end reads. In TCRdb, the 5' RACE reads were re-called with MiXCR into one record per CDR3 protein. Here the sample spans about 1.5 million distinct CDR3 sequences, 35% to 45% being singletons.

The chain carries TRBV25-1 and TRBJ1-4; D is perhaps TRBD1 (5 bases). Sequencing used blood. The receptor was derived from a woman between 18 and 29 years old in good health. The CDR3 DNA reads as TGTGCCGGCAGTCATCTGGACAAAATTTCTGATGAAAAACTGTTTTTT. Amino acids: CAGSHLDKISDEKLFF.